What follows are 14 T cell receptor beta chains derived from one specimen sequenced in a study of cytomegalovirus exposure and HLA in healthy donors. The PCR ran on 60 Vbeta and 13 Jbeta primers. Profiling relied on immunoSEQ multiplex PCR, and the TCRdb table lists in-frame clones only, not all of them. This sample yields 100,000 to 150,000 clones, of which approximately 8.7% are seen a single time; 5.5% belongs to the top ten. Sequencing used PBMCs. All receptors come from a man aged 35 to 55 in good health and CMV-seronegative.

This clone turned up a few times. The V gene is TRBV7-9, the J gene TRBJ2-7; D is uncertain. V lost 5 bases and J lost 3, with 8 bases in between. Germline V CDR1 and CDR2: SEHNR, FQNEAQ (reference sequence). There are 12 residues in the CDR3. The CDR3 sequence: CASSPMSYEQYF. CDR3 nucleotides: TGTGCCAGCAGCCCGATGAGCTACGAGCAGTACTTC. The full variable domain, in which reference TRBV7-9 and TRBJ2-7 provide the parts outside the CDR3, is DTGVSQNPRHKITKRGQNVTFRCDPISEHNRLYWYRQTLGQGPEFLTYFQNEAQLEKSRLLSDRFSAERPKGSFSTLEIQRTEQGDSAMYLCASSPMSYEQYFGPGTRLTVT.

The chain has TRBV7-9 and TRBJ2-7; 7 positions match TRBD1. This CDR3 has 15 amino acids. From germline, CDR1 is SEHNR and CDR2 FQNEAQ (reference sequence). Trimming at V came to 0 bases and at J to 1 base, leaving 3 bases not matched to a gene. CDR3 nucleotide sequence: TGTGCCAGCAGCTTAGCGGCACAGGGGTCCTACGAGCAGTACTTC. Its protein is CASSLAAQGSYEQYF.

This chain uses TRBV6-1 with TRBJ2-1; TRBD1 matches at 10 bases. CDR1 and CDR2 from the germline V gene are MNHNS and SASEGT. The length of the CDR3 is 14 residues. Trimming at V came to 0 bases and at J to 8 bases, leaving 1 base not matched to a gene. CDR3 DNA: TGTGCCAGCAGTGAAGCGGACAGGGGGTATGAGCAGTTCTTC. As protein: CASSEADRGYEQFF.

The CDR3 region is CASSQVVGGPDTQYF. CDR3 bases: TGCGCCAGCAGCCAAGTGGTGGGGGGGCCAGATACGCAGTATTTT. The V and J genes are TRBV4-1 and TRBJ2-3; a weak D match, TRBD2 (7 bases). V shed 1 base and J shed 4 bases, with 12 bases lying between them. The CDR3 has 15 residues. Looked up from germline, CDR1 is MGHRA and CDR2 is YSYEKL.

This clone was picked up a small number of times. This CDR3 is CASSLVGGFGDTQYF. The CDR3 DNA reads as TGTGCCAGCAGCTTAGTAGGAGGGTTTGGAGATACGCAGTATTTT. The chain couples TRBV7-2 to TRBJ2-3, with D perhaps matching TRBD2 (6 bases). The ends were cut back, 1 base at V and 5 bases at J, with 13 bases in the middle. The CDR3 length is 15 residues. Germline-derived CDR1 and CDR2 are SGHTA and FQGNSA.

This chain links TRBV16 with TRBJ1-1; D unresolved. V lost 0 bases and J 1 base, leaving 6 bases between the germline ends. CDR1 and CDR2 from the germline V gene are KGHSY and FQNENV. This CDR3 region has 14 residues. The CDR3 spells CASSQSRGNTEAFF. CDR3 coding DNA: TGTGCCAGCAGCCAATCACGCGGGAACACTGAAGCTTTCTTT.

The V gene is TRBV7-2, the J gene TRBJ2-2; 12 nucleotides align to TRBD2. The CDR3 is 16 residues long. J was trimmed by 7 bases and V by 4 bases; bases with no gene match: 7. Germline V gene sequence: CDR1 SGHTA, CDR2 FQGNSA. The CDR3 spells CASSSRLAGVRGELFF. The DNA for the CDR3 is TGTGCCAGCAGCTCTCGACTAGCGGGGGTACGCGGGGAGCTGTTTTTT.

This clone was found a few times. The chain links TRBV10-1 to TRBJ2-3; TRBD2 is a possible D gene (5 bases). V lost 2 bases and J 4 bases, leaving 7 bases between the germline ends. Germline V gene lookup returns CDR1 WNHNN and CDR2 SYGVQD (reference sequence). This CDR3 spans 13 amino acids. CDR3 in amino acids: CASSEEGADTQYF. CDR3 DNA sequence: TGCGCCAGCAGTGAGGAGGGCGCAGATACGCAGTATTTT.

This clone was detected only a few times. The chain is built from TRBV7-9 and TRBJ1-2; 8 nucleotides agree with TRBD1. Looked up from germline, CDR1 is SEHNR and CDR2 is FQNEAQ (reference sequence). The V and J ends lost 5 bases and 1 base, in that order; junction bases with no gene match: 6. This CDR3 region has 15 residues. The CDR3 DNA reads TGTGCCAGCAGCCGGACAGGGCGCGTTAACTATGGCTACACCTTC. Amino acids: CASSRTGRVNYGYTF.

This clone was observed a few times. The V gene is TRBV6-5, the J gene TRBJ2-7; D not resolved. Germline V gene lookup returns CDR1 MNHEY and CDR2 SVGAGI. The CDR3 totals 16 residues. The ends were cut back, 2 bases at V and 0 bases at J, with 14 bases in the middle. DNA of the CDR3: TGTGCCAGCAGTTACGTTCCCGGTTTCGTCTCCTACGAGCAGTACTTC. Residues: CASSYVPGFVSYEQYF.

This clone was picked up a small number of times. DNA of the CDR3: TGCGCCAGCAGCGCACAGGGAAGCACCGGGGAGCTGTTTTTT. Translating gives CASSAQGSTGELFF. The chain carries TRBV5-1 and TRBJ2-2; the D gene is possibly TRBD1 (6 bases). CDR1 is SGHRS and CDR2 is YFSETQ in the germline V gene. This CDR3 has 14 amino acids. V lost 4 bases, J lost 4 bases, and 11 bases lay in between. The variable domain in full, with the rest retrieved from reference TRBV5-1 and TRBJ2-2, is KAGVTQTPRYLIKTRGQQVTLSCSPISGHRSVSWYQQTPGQGLQFLFEYFSETQRNKGNFPGRFSGRQFSNSRSEMNVSTLELGDSALYLCASSAQGSTGELFFGEGSRLTVL.

On this clone itself: In the same sample, other DNA sequences code for this CDR3. The chain recombines TRBV4-2 with TRBJ2-3, with TRBD1 identical over 11 bases. The CDR3 is made up of 17 amino acids. Germline loops: CDR1 LGHNA, CDR2 YNFKEQ. V was pared by 1 base and J by 5 bases, with 8 bases of the junction left unmatched. Here the CDR3 DNA reads TGTGCCAGCAGCCAAGTTTCCCCGGGACAGGGGGGAGATACGCAGTATTTT. Its protein is CASSQVSPGQGGDTQYF.

This clone was recorded a few times. The V gene is TRBV7-2, the J gene TRBJ1-2; TRBD1 matches at 7 bases. Germline V gene lookup returns CDR1 SGHTA and CDR2 FQGNSA. V lost 3 bases to trimming and J lost 4 bases; unmatched junction nucleotides: 5. This CDR3 has 14 residues. The CDR3 DNA is TGTGCCAGCAGCTTGGCCACAGGGGCCTATGGCTACACCTTC. It specifies CASSLATGAYGYTF.

This clone was detected a few times. The V gene is TRBV7-9, the J gene TRBJ2-2; no definite D call. Germline V lookup: CDR1 SEHNR, CDR2 FQNEAQ (reference sequence). Trimming left V 6 bases short and J 9 bases short, with 11 bases between. CDR3 length: 12 residues. The DNA for the CDR3 is TGTGCCAGCAGACTACTATCCCGGGAGCTGTTTTTT. It encodes CASRLLSRELFF.